Included here is one T cell receptor (beta chain) sequence, with context. Its antigen is not identified. The data derive from a study of shared clonotypes between healthy human individuals. The germline V gene encodes CDR1 MNHNS and CDR2 SASEGT. V gave up 3 bases and J gave up 12 bases, with 9 bases separating them. The CDR3 loop spans 11 amino acids. Study results and limitations: Richness estimates generally favored naive over memory subsets.

The sorted-subset replicate PCRs were given approximately 190 ng DNA, which is tens of thousands of T cell genomes. Clones were sequenced by immunoSEQ multiplex PCR, and TCRdb holds only the in-frame ones, with some missing. The sample comprises approximately 2.5 million clones, just over 90% of which are singletons, and around 0.15% rests with the top ten. Sequencing was done on a sample of naive CD4+ T cells sorted from blood. Documented subset: CD45RA+ positively selected. The rearrangement joins TRBV6-1 to TRBJ2-1; D uncertain. The clonotype was recovered from a young man in good health. CDR3 DNA sequence: TGTGCCAGCAGTGAGACATTCGGGCAGTTCTTC. It yields the protein CASSETFGQFF.